This is a list of T cell receptor beta chains from one sample in a study of T-cell memory formation after mild COVID-19. Via MiXCR, TCRdb re-called the 5' RACE reads, giving one row per CDR3 protein. The sample consists of 550,000 to 600,000 distinct CDR3 sequences, 15% to 20% of them appearing once. Sequenced: PBMCs or a T cell subset sorted from them (not recorded which). Every receptor here comes from an adult woman who had mild COVID-19 (a few samples of this study predate the infection). Cell type and time point are not known. The CDR3 runs from the conserved cysteine through the conserved F or W. A D gene is named only where the DNA matches it firmly. Size is omitted from some rows. Given values are once, few, many or a class for expanded clones.

>.|TRBV3-1|TRBJ2-1|few
CASSQSSGVWEQFF
TGTGCCAGCAGCCAATCGTCGGGGGTTTGGGAGCAGTTCTTC
>.|TRBV12-3/TRBV12-4|TRBJ1-4|few
CASSSGTLGLFF
TGTGCCAGCAGTTCCGGGACCCTCGGACTGTTTTTT
>TRBD2|TRBV18|TRBJ2-3|few
CASSSLGLAGGPDTQYF
TGTGCCAGCTCATCCCTGGGACTAGCGGGAGGGCCGGATACGCAGTATTTT
>.|TRBV7-8|TRBJ1-1|few
CASSPTGGENTEAFF
TGTGCCAGCAGCCCGACGGGGGGGGAGAACACTGAAGCTTTCTTT
>.|TRBV7-2|TRBJ2-7|.
CASSLSAGAYEQYF
TGTGCCAGCAGCTTATCAGCAGGGGCCTACGAGCAGTACTTC
>.|TRBV12-3/TRBV12-4|TRBJ1-6|few
CASRTGLSSYNSPLHF
TGTGCCAGCAGGACGGGCCTCAGCTCCTATAATTCACCCCTCCACTTT
>TRBD1|TRBV10-2|TRBJ2-1|few
CASRTGGQEFF
TGCGCCAGCCGGACAGGGGGCCAGGAGTTCTTC
>TRBD2|TRBV6-5|TRBJ2-3|few
CASSRAGGRSVTDTQYF
TGTGCCAGCAGCCGAGCGGGGGGGCGGTCCGTAACAGATACGCAGTATTTT
>.|TRBV5-1|TRBJ2-3|many
CASSLDGNTDTQYF
TGCGCCAGCAGCTTGGACGGGAACACAGATACGCAGTATTTT
>.|TRBV19|TRBJ2-7|few
CASSRGIENEQYF
TGTGCCAGTAGTAGGGGGATAGAGAACGAGCAGTACTTC
>.|TRBV15|TRBJ2-2|.
CATSRPTGTDTGELFF
TGTGCCACCAGCAGACCTACCGGGACTGACACCGGGGAGCTGTTTTTT
>.|TRBV12-3/TRBV12-4|TRBJ1-3|.
CASSLRRAENTIYF
TGTGCCAGCAGTTTAAGAAGGGCTGAAAACACCATATATTTT